This TCR beta chain comes out of a study of T cell responses to AZD1222 COVID-19 vaccine. Findings of the study overall: Close to half of all spike-specific TCRs reportedly target regions of the variants that are unmutated. AZD1222 recipients seropositive at baseline numbered only six.

Turning to this clone: The antigen remains unidentified.

V shed 0 bases and J shed 5 bases, with 11 bases lying between them. CDR3 size: 15 residues. Germline V lookup: CDR1 SGHDN, CDR2 FVKESK. Data came from immunoSEQ multiplex PCR; TCRdb stores just in-frame clones and leaves some out. The sample consists of nearly 100,000 clones, about 88% of them appearing once. The rearrangement uses TRBV14 and TRBJ2-1; D not resolved. Sequenced here: peripheral blood, sampled on day 0 of AZD1222 vaccination. This TCR derives from an adult in good health. The CDR3, as DNA: TGTGCCAGCAGCCAAGATTTCGGTACGCACAATGAGCAGTTCTTC. Amino acid sequence: CASSQDFGTHNEQFF.